One and the same sample provided the 18 T cell receptor beta chains below, sequenced in a study of T cell repertoires in cytomegalovirus infection. In TCRdb, the reads were re-called with MiXCR into one record per CDR3 protein. The data contain 270,000 or so distinct CDR3 sequences, 15% to 20% of them singletons. Sequences were obtained from CD8+ T cells from PBMCs. The receptors stem from a human donor in good health (CMV status not recorded). Some clones in this sample may be carry-over from other donors' samples.

This clonotype was detected ten times or more. This chain joins TRBV6-6 and TRBJ1-3; no definite D call. V was clipped by 0 bases and J by 1 base, with 7 bases between them. The germline gives CDR1 MNHNY, CDR2 SVGAGI (reference sequence). CDR3 length: 15 residues. CDR3 coding DNA: TGTGCCAGCAGTTACTCGAAGGTATCTGGAAACACCATATATTTT. This gives the protein CASSYSKVSGNTIYF.

This clonotype was observed a handful of times. V and J are TRBV2 and TRBJ2-2; D might be TRBD1 (6 bases). The V end lost 2 bases, the J end lost 8 bases, and 12 bases lay between the germline ends. The germline gives CDR1 SNHLY, CDR2 FYNNEI. CDR3 length: 14 amino acids. CDR3 amino acids: CASSERQGRGELFF. CDR3 nucleotide sequence: TGTGCCAGCAGTGAACGCCAGGGGAGAGGGGAGCTGTTTTTT. The complete variable domain, with remaining parts taken from reference TRBV2 and TRBJ2-2, reads EPEVTQTPSHQVTQMGQEVILRCVPISNHLYFYWYRQILGQKVEFLVSFYNNEISEKSEIFDDQFSVERPDGSNFTLKIRSTKLEDSAMYFCASSERQGRGELFFGEGSRLTVL.

The gene calls are TRBV11-2 and TRBJ1-1, with a tentative D call TRBD1 (5 bases). Germline-derived CDR1 and CDR2 are SGHAT and FQNNGV. The CDR3 loop spans 17 amino acids. Deletions cut 5 bases from V and 1 base from J, with 20 bases between. CDR3 nucleotides: TGTGCCAGCAGCCCAAGGGAGGGGTCCCAAACGAACACTGAAGCTTTCTTT. It translates to CASSPREGSQTNTEAFF.

There are many counts of this clonotype. The chain carries TRBV28 and TRBJ1-1, with D perhaps matching TRBD1 (6 bases). Per germline, CDR1 MDHEN and CDR2 SYDVKM. The germline V and J ends were trimmed by 2 bases and 1 base, with 14 bases remaining between them. CDR3 size: 16 residues. DNA for the CDR3: TGTGCCAGCAGTTTAAGGACAGACAATTGGAACACTGAAGCTTTCTTT. The encoded protein is CASSLRTDNWNTEAFF.

This clonotype came up a few times. V gene TRBV28 combines with J gene TRBJ2-2; a weak D match, TRBD1 (5 bases). CDR3 length equals 14 residues. Trimming removed 4 bases at V and 3 bases at J, with 9 bases between. Germline loops: CDR1 MDHEN, CDR2 SYDVKM. The CDR3 is CASSSDRYTGELFF. The CDR3 nucleotides read TGTGCCAGCAGTTCCGACAGATACACCGGGGAGCTGTTTTTT.

Worth noting for this clonotype: No conserved phenylalanine or tryptophan is present at the end of the CDR3, so a read error is the likely explanation. The chain employs TRBV20-1 and TRBJ1-1; TRBD1 is a possible D gene (5 bases). Trimming cost V 5 bases and J 2 bases, with 12 bases left between them. Germline CDR1 DFQATT, CDR2 SNEGSKA (reference sequence). The CDR3 contains 13 residues. The CDR3 protein is CSARPWGNTEAFC. The CDR3 DNA reads TGCAGTGCTCGACCTTGGGGCAACACTGAAGCTTTCTGT.

This clonotype was found many times. This chain links TRBV4-1 with TRBJ1-1; 9 nucleotides match TRBD1. The junction had 5 bases not matched to a gene; V was cut back by 4 bases and J by 2 bases. Per germline, CDR1 MGHRA and CDR2 YSYEKL. This CDR3 is built from 15 residues. In DNA form, the CDR3 reads TGCGCCAGCAGCCCCTCACAGGGGGCCAACACTGAAGCTTTCTTT. Translated, it gives CASSPSQGANTEAFF.

This chain uses TRBV29-1 with TRBJ1-1, with unresolved D. Per the germline V gene, CDR1 is SQVTM and CDR2 is ANQGSEA. Trimming cost V 6 bases and J 0 bases, with 14 bases left between them. The CDR3 consists of 14 residues. Here the CDR3 DNA reads TGCAGCGTCGCCTTCCGGGAGATGAACACTGAAGCTTTCTTT. Encoded protein: CSVAFREMNTEAFF.

The chain recombines TRBV6-1 with TRBJ2-1, with 14 bases matching TRBD2. The CDR3 length is 14 residues. Per germline, CDR1 MNHNS and CDR2 SASEGT. V was clipped by 5 bases and J by 14 bases; unmatched bases: 8. The CDR3 is CASSPLTSGGAEFF. The CDR3 nucleotides read TGTGCCAGCAGTCCATTGACTAGCGGGGGGGCCGAGTTCTTC.

This clonotype has ten or more counts. V is TRBV5-1 and J is TRBJ2-3; no firm D call. This CDR3 comprises 15 residues. The V end lost 4 bases, the J end lost 2 bases, and 14 bases lay between the germline ends. Per the germline V gene, CDR1 is SGHRS and CDR2 is YFSETQ. DNA for the CDR3: TGCGCCAGCAGCCAGGATATTTGGGACACAGATACGCAGTATTTT. It encodes CASSQDIWDTDTQYF. Looking up the rest from reference TRBV5-1 and TRBJ2-3 gives the full variable domain: KAGVTQTPRYLIKTRGQQVTLSCSPISGHRSVSWYQQTPGQGLQFLFEYFSETQRNKGNFPGRFSGRQFSNSRSEMNVSTLELGDSALYLCASSQDIWDTDTQYFGPGTRLTVL.

The gene calls are TRBV6-6 and TRBJ1-4; no reliable D call. The CDR3 totals 15 residues. V lost 2 bases and J lost 4, with 11 bases in between. Germline V gene lookup returns CDR1 MNHNY and CDR2 SVGAGI (reference sequence). The CDR3 sequence is CASSYVSRINEKLFF. In nucleotides, the CDR3 is TGTGCCAGCAGTTACGTTAGCAGAATTAATGAAAAACTGTTTTTT.

This chain uses TRBV15 with TRBJ2-3; no reliable D call. From germline, CDR1 is LNHNV and CDR2 YYDKDF (reference sequence). This CDR3 contains 15 residues. Trimming took off 2 bases at V and 6 bases at J, with 15 bases between the two ends. The CDR3 region has the DNA TGTGCCACCAGCAGACCGAAAGGGCAGCGCGATACGCAGTATTTT. Residues: CATSRPKGQRDTQYF.

This clonotype occurred many times. This chain uses TRBV6-5 with TRBJ2-7, with 8 bases that match TRBD2. The CDR3 has 14 amino acids. Trimming took 7 bases from V and 3 from J; bases not matched to a gene: 8. Germline V CDR1 and CDR2: MNHEY, SVGAGI. For the CDR3, the DNA is TGTGCCAGCACCCAACCGGGACTAGTCTACGAGCAGTACTTC. This translates into CASTQPGLVYEQYF.

This chain links TRBV20-1 with TRBJ1-5; 8 bases match TRBD1. Germline loops: CDR1 DFQATT, CDR2 SNEGSKA (reference sequence). The CDR3 spans 16 residues. V was clipped by 4 bases and J by 0 bases; unmatched bases: 8. CDR3 sequence reads: CSATHRGSSSNQPQHF. The CDR3, as DNA: TGCAGTGCTACCCACAGGGGGTCTAGTAGCAATCAGCCCCAGCATTTT.

The rearrangement joins TRBV29-1 to TRBJ2-5; TRBD1 or TRBD2 may be the D gene (6 bases each). The CDR3 loop spans 13 amino acids. CDR1 is SQVTM, CDR2 ANQGSEA, per germline. V was cut by 6 bases and J by 7 bases, with 18 bases left in between. The CDR3 here is CSVDTGWRGTQYF. The CDR3 nucleotides are TGCAGCGTAGACACAGGGTGGAGGGGGACCCAGTACTTC.

The V and J genes are TRBV28 and TRBJ2-7; TRBD1 agrees at 8 bases. Germline assignment: CDR1 MDHEN and CDR2 SYDVKM. V shed 6 bases and J 6 bases; nucleotides not matched to a gene: 4. This CDR3 has 12 amino acids. The CDR3 nucleotides read TGTGCCAGCAGCCCGGACAGGGCCGAGCAGTACTTC. Translated: CASSPDRAEQYF.

This clonotype occurred many times. The rearrangement joins TRBV7-6 to TRBJ1-6; D possibly corresponds to TRBD1 (5 bases). Germline loops: CDR1 SGHVS, CDR2 FNYEAQ. V shed 5 bases and J shed 8 bases, with 16 bases lying between them. The CDR3 length is 15 residues. The CDR3 DNA reads as TGTGCCAGCAGCCAAGGGCCAGGGTTCGATTCACCCCTCCACTTT. Encoded protein: CASSQGPGFDSPLHF.

For this clonotype: This could be a read error, since a much larger clone is one nucleotide away. The chain links TRBV12-3 or TRBV12-4 to TRBJ1-4, with TRBD1 matching 10 bases. V was pared by 5 bases and J by 6 bases, with 15 bases of the junction left unmatched. The CDR3 covers 18 residues. CDR3: CASSEPGTGETVDEKLFF. CDR3 DNA: TGTGCCAGCAGTGAGCCCGGGACAGGGGAAACGGTGGATGAAAAACTGTTTTTT.